This passage covers 20 T cell receptor beta chains from one sample sequenced in a study of blood T cell repertoires in COVID-19. Assay used: immunoSEQ multiplex PCR; TCRdb lists only in-frame clones, some missing. The repertoire holds under 130,000 clones, with around 81% as singletons. Sequencing was carried out using peripheral blood. All receptors derive from a woman in her 70s with acute or convalescent COVID-19.

This clone was detected only a few times. The chain uses TRBV4-1 and TRBJ2-7; D ambiguous. V lost 0 bases and J lost 0, with 12 bases in between. The V gene's germline CDR1 is MGHRA and CDR2 YSYEKL. The CDR3 extends over 16 amino acids. CDR3 in amino acids: CASSQEWAGPSYEQYF. The CDR3 DNA is TGCGCCAGCAGCCAAGAGTGGGCAGGCCCCTCCTACGAGCAGTACTTC.

This clone was picked up a small number of times. This chain uses TRBV6-5 with TRBJ1-1, with D perhaps matching TRBD1 (5 bases). Trimming left V 5 bases short and J 5 bases short, with 15 bases between. The CDR3 loop spans 14 amino acids. Germline assignment: CDR1 MNHEY and CDR2 SVGAGI. The DNA of the CDR3 is TGTGCCAGCAGTACCCGCTTGGGGGGAACTGAAGCTTTCTTT. This translates into CASSTRLGGTEAFF.

This chain connects TRBV24-1 to TRBJ2-5, with 8 bases fitting TRBD1. The germline V gene has CDR1 KGHDR and CDR2 SFDVKD. The CDR3 sequence is 15 residues long. The V gene end was trimmed by 2 bases and the J gene end by 4 bases; junction bases not matched to a gene: 5. CDR3 nucleotide sequence: TGTGCCACCAGTGATTCCGGACAGGGTCGAGAGACCCAGTACTTC. Translation gives CATSDSGQGRETQYF.

The chain recombines TRBV19 with TRBJ1-5; D gene uncertain. The CDR3 loop spans 15 amino acids. Germline V gene data show CDR1 as LNHDA and CDR2 as SQIVND (reference sequence). Trimming cost V 2 bases and J 7 bases, with 15 bases left between them. The chain's CDR3 is CASSISQVSSQPQHF. CDR3 DNA: TGTGCCAGTAGTATAAGTCAGGTTTCGTCGCAGCCCCAGCATTTT.

This clone was seen a single time. The chain has TRBV29-1 and TRBJ2-2; D is unresolved. V lost 0 bases and J lost 2, with 7 bases in between. CDR3 length: 14 amino acids. In germline, CDR1 is SQVTM, CDR2 ANQGSEA. The CDR3 DNA follows: TGCAGCGTTGAAGAGGGCTTTAACACCGGGGAGCTGTTTTTT. This codes for CSVEEGFNTGELFF.

This clone was observed a single time. The gene calls are TRBV9 and TRBJ1-6, with TRBD1 matching over 8 bases. The V segment lost 3 bases and the J segment 11 bases; nucleotides outside the gene matches: 7. Germline CDR1 SGDLS, CDR2 YYNGEE. The CDR3 sequence is 14 residues long. CDR3 bases: TGTGCCAGCAGCGCCGGACAGGGCCTGCCACCCCTCCACTTT. Protein: CASSAGQGLPPLHF. The full variable domain, with the rest looked up from reference TRBV9 and TRBJ1-6, is DSGVTQTPKHLITATGQRVTLRCSPRSGDLSVYWYQQSLDQGLQFLIQYYNGEERAKGNILERFSAQQFPDLHSELNLSSLELGDSALYFCASSAGQGLPPLHFGNGTRLTVT.

This clone showed up just once. The rearrangement uses TRBV27 and TRBJ2-7; D possibly corresponds to TRBD2 (5 bases). CDR1 and CDR2 (germline): MNHEY, SMNVEV (reference sequence). Trimming took off 5 bases at V and 9 bases at J, with 17 bases between the two ends. The CDR3 totals 13 residues. CDR3 region: CASSPLSLEAQYF. CDR3 bases: TGTGCCAGCAGTCCCCTATCCCTGGAGGCGCAGTACTTC.

The table lists this clone with a few counts. The J gene is TRBJ1-2, the V gene TRBV7-2; 7 nucleotides agree with TRBD1. The CDR3 sequence is 13 residues long. The J segment lost 8 bases and the V segment lost 5 bases, leaving 8 bases of the junction unmatched. Germline CDR1 is SGHTA and CDR2 is FQGNSA. CDR3 coding DNA: TGTGCCAGCAGCACCCGACAGGGAGGCGGCTACACCTTC. Its translation is CASSTRQGGGYTF.

CDR3 in amino acids: CASIGNTGAGGGYTF. The DNA for the CDR3 is TGTGCCAGCATAGGGAACACAGGGGCCGGAGGTGGCTACACCTTC. This chain links TRBV2 with TRBJ1-2; 7 bases map to TRBD1. This CDR3 is 15 amino acids long. V shed 7 bases and J 7 bases; nucleotides not matched to a gene: 15. CDR1 and CDR2 from the germline V gene are SNHLY and FYNNEI.

This chain links TRBV7-8 with TRBJ1-1, with TRBD1 matching over 7 bases. This CDR3 contains 14 residues. Germline V gene data show CDR1 as SGHVS and CDR2 as FQNEAQ. Trimming cost V 5 bases and J 1 base; bases outside gene matches: 4. The CDR3 coding sequence is TGTGCCAGCAGCCAGGACAGGCGGAACACTGAAGCTTTCTTT. Translation gives CASSQDRRNTEAFF.

V usage is TRBV6-5 and J usage is TRBJ1-1; D remains ambiguous. The CDR3 has 15 residues. Germline lookup yields CDR1 MNHEY and CDR2 SVGAGI. V gave up 4 bases and J gave up 1 base, with 13 bases separating them. The CDR3 here is CASSSPSWSNTEAFF. CDR3 nucleotides: TGTGCCAGCAGTTCCCCGAGTTGGTCGAACACTGAAGCTTTCTTT.

This clone is a singleton in its sample. V is TRBV29-1 and J is TRBJ1-2; 7 bases are shared with TRBD1. In germline, CDR1 is SQVTM, CDR2 ANQGSEA. V gave up 5 bases and J gave up 6 bases; unmatched junction bases: 3. The CDR3 loop spans 11 amino acids. This CDR3 reads CSVNRGDGYTF. The CDR3 DNA is TGCAGCGTTAACAGGGGAGATGGCTACACCTTC.

The rearrangement links TRBV6-1 to TRBJ1-1, with D tentatively TRBD1 (6 bases). There are 15 residues in the CDR3. V lost 2 bases and J lost 2, with 12 bases in between. Germline loops: CDR1 MNHNS, CDR2 SASEGT. CDR3: CASSESTGLNTEAFF. In DNA form, the CDR3 reads TGTGCCAGCAGTGAATCCACAGGGTTAAACACTGAAGCTTTCTTT.

The rearrangement uses TRBV15 and TRBJ2-1, with D tentatively TRBD1 (6 bases). Germline V CDR1 and CDR2: LNHNV, YYDKDF (reference sequence). V lost 3 bases, J lost 8 bases, and 20 bases lay in between. The CDR3 has 16 amino acids. CDR3 sequence: CATSSNLAGEAHEQFF. The CDR3 DNA follows: TGTGCCACCAGCAGTAACCTAGCAGGGGAAGCTCATGAGCAGTTCTTC.

This clone has a single count. The chain employs TRBV20-1 and TRBJ2-5; D possibly corresponds to TRBD1 (7 bases). V dropped 7 bases and J dropped 4 bases, with 22 bases sitting between them. CDR1 is DFQATT, CDR2 SNEGSKA, per germline (reference sequence). The CDR3 spans 15 residues. The CDR3 bases are TGCAGTGTTAGTGGGGACACAGGGGAGGTAGAGACCCAGTACTTC. It translates to CSVSGDTGEVETQYF.

CDR3 loop: CASERGLGSNQPQHF. DNA of the CDR3: TGTGCCAGTGAAAGGGGGCTAGGAAGCAATCAGCCCCAGCATTTT. The chain carries TRBV19 and TRBJ1-5; 7 bases map to TRBD1. The CDR3 consists of 15 residues. Per germline, CDR1 LNHDA and CDR2 SQIVND (reference sequence). The trim removed 8 bases at V and 1 base at J, leaving 8 bases unmatched. Together with reference TRBV19 and TRBJ1-5, the CDR3 gives the full variable domain: DGGITQSPKYLFRKEGQNVTLSCEQNLNHDAMYWYRQDPGQGLRLIYYSQIVNDFQKGDIAEGYSVSREKKESFPLTVTSAQKNPTAFYLCASERGLGSNQPQHFGDGTRLSIL.

This clone appeared a few times. The V gene is TRBV3-1 (or the pseudogene TRBV3-2), the J gene TRBJ1-1; D is possibly TRBD1 (5 bases). V was trimmed by 2 bases and J by 7 bases, leaving 5 bases between them. Germline CDR1 LGHDT, CDR2 YNNKEL (reference sequence). The CDR3 has 11 amino acids. The CDR3 here is CASSQTGEAFF. In nucleotides, the CDR3 is TGTGCCAGCAGCCAAACAGGTGAAGCTTTCTTT.

The chain carries TRBV4-1 and TRBJ2-7; TRBD1 aligns across 10 bases. CDR1 is MGHRA, CDR2 YSYEKL, per germline. The CDR3 is made up of 17 amino acids. The ends lost 4 bases at V and 4 bases at J; junction bases unmatched: 13. CDR3: CASSPEEWTGGIYEQYF. CDR3 in DNA: TGCGCCAGCAGCCCCGAGGAATGGACAGGGGGGATTTACGAGCAGTACTTC.

The V and J genes are TRBV6-5 and TRBJ1-2, with a tentative D call TRBD1 (5 bases). The CDR3 contains 12 residues. V lost 10 bases and J 5 bases, leaving 14 bases between the germline ends. Germline CDR1 MNHEY, CDR2 SVGAGI. The CDR3 reads CATRVLGYGYTF. As DNA, the CDR3 is TGTGCCACCAGGGTGCTCGGGTATGGCTACACCTTC.

The V and J genes are TRBV3-1 (or the pseudogene TRBV3-2) and TRBJ1-2, with a weak D call TRBD1 (5 bases). Trimming shortened V by 4 bases and J by 8 bases, and 17 bases separated the two germline ends. The germline V gene has CDR1 LGHDT and CDR2 YNNKEL (reference sequence). CDR3 length: 14 amino acids. In DNA, the CDR3 is TGTGCCAGCAGCCCGAAGTGGGGGGGAGAGGGCTACACCTTC. It yields the protein CASSPKWGGEGYTF.